Listed below are T cell receptor beta chains from one sample, sequenced in a study of cytomegalovirus exposure and HLA in healthy donors. The data were produced by immunoSEQ multiplex PCR, yet TCRdb's version contains in-frame clones alone and is incomplete. In the table there are 120,000 to 150,000 clones, around 90% of which are singletons. The sample comprised PBMCs. The receptors originated from a woman aged 18-29 years in good health and CMV-seropositive. Each CDR3 is given with its conserved first and last residue. D genes are given only for firm matches. Clone size is shown for a subset of rows, as once, few, many or a class of expanded clone.

j_call,clone_size,v_call,d_call,cdr3_aa,cdr3_nt
TRBJ2-3,.,TRBV19,TRBD1,CASSIVPDRGPDTQYF,TGTGCCAGTAGTATTGTTCCGGACAGGGGGCCGGATACGCAGTATTTT
TRBJ2-3,once,TRBV5-8,TRBD1,CASSFDRGSTDTQYF,TGTGCCAGCAGCTTCGACAGGGGTAGCACAGATACGCAGTATTTT
TRBJ2-1,.,TRBV9,.,CASSVGASSFYNEQFF,TGTGCCAGCAGCGTAGGGGCCTCATCCTTTTACAATGAGCAGTTCTTC
TRBJ2-2,.,TRBV10-3,.,CAIRTTGLLTGELFF,TGTGCCATCAGGACCACTGGACTGCTCACCGGGGAGCTGTTTTTT
TRBJ1-1,.,TRBV10-3,.,CAISESARGWAEAFF,TGTGCCATCAGTGAGTCCGCCAGGGGATGGGCTGAAGCTTTCTTT
TRBJ2-5,.,TRBV5-1,TRBD1,CASRQSDRAQETQYF,TGCGCCAGCAGACAATCCGACAGGGCTCAAGAGACCCAGTACTTC
TRBJ1-6,.,TRBV27,TRBD1,CASSVRDRARSPLHF,TGTGCCAGCAGTGTCCGGGACAGGGCTCGATCACCCCTCCACTTT
TRBJ1-1,.,TRBV4-2,TRBD1,CASSQGIGGTESTEAFF,TGTGCCAGCAGCCAAGGAATAGGCGGGACAGAATCAACTGAAGCTTTCTTT
TRBJ1-1,.,TRBV7-3,.,CASSASHSGTEAFF,TGTGCCAGCAGCGCGTCCCATTCGGGGACTGAAGCTTTCTTT
TRBJ1-2,.,TRBV18,TRBD1,CASSPGTGGAGYTF,TGTGCCAGCTCACCCGGGACAGGGGGCGCGGGCTACACCTTC
TRBJ1-3,.,TRBV9,.,CASSSWGSSGNTIYF,TGTGCCAGCAGCAGCTGGGGCAGCTCTGGAAACACCATATATTTT
TRBJ1-3,.,TRBV7-2,TRBD1,CASSVTQGAPGNTIYF,TGTGCCAGCAGCGTAACCCAGGGGGCGCCCGGAAACACCATATATTTT
TRBJ1-2,.,TRBV28,.,CASSWQSYGYTF,TGTGCCAGCAGTTGGCAGTCCTATGGCTACACCTTC
TRBJ2-2,.,TRBV10-3,.,CAISEVLGDTGELFF,TGTGCCATCAGTGAGGTCCTAGGCGACACCGGGGAGCTGTTTTTT
TRBJ1-1,.,TRBV4-3,.,CASSRTGSTEAFF,TGCGCCAGCAGCCGGACGGGGAGCACTGAAGCTTTCTTT
TRBJ2-5,.,TRBV9,TRBD2,CASSTTGTSGSGGQETQYF,TGTGCCAGCAGCACCACCGGGACTAGCGGGAGCGGGGGCCAAGAGACCCAGTACTTC
TRBJ1-1,.,TRBV10-3,.,CAISEGRANTEAFF,TGTGCCATCAGTGAGGGCAGGGCGAACACTGAAGCTTTCTTT
TRBJ1-1,.,TRBV4-2,.,CASSQPDSLNTEAFF,TGTGCCAGCAGCCAACCGGACAGCTTGAACACTGAAGCTTTCTTT
TRBJ2-1,.,TRBV2,TRBD2,CASRLAGGYNEQFF,TGTGCCAGCAGGCTAGCGGGTGGCTACAATGAGCAGTTCTTC
TRBJ1-2,.,TRBV6-6,TRBD1,CASTNRGNYGYTF,TGTGCCAGCACGAACAGGGGGAACTATGGCTACACCTTC
TRBJ1-6,.,TRBV7-2,TRBD1,CASSLYRGLDSPLHF,TGTGCCAGCAGCTTATACAGGGGTCTGGATTCACCCCTCCACTTT
TRBJ2-3,.,TRBV15,TRBD1,CATSRRQGFVDTQYF,TGTGCCACCAGCAGGAGACAGGGATTCGTAGATACGCAGTATTTT
TRBJ2-3,.,TRBV7-3,.,CASSQRGGTQYF,TGTGCCAGCAGCCAGAGGGGGGGAACGCAGTATTTT
TRBJ2-5,.,TRBV4-3,.,CASSQGTDRGGETQYF,TGCGCCAGCAGCCAGGGGACCGACAGGGGAGGGGAGACCCAGTACTTC
TRBJ1-6,.,TRBV6-1,TRBD1,CASSLDRGGASPLHF,TGTGCCAGCAGTCTCGACAGGGGGGGAGCTTCACCCCTCCACTTT
TRBJ2-7,.,TRBV27,.,CASSSTGIYEQYF,TGTGCCAGCAGTTCAACAGGGATCTACGAGCAGTACTTC
TRBJ1-3,.,TRBV18,.,CASSPPNSGNTIYF,TGTGCCAGCTCACCACCCAACTCTGGAAACACCATATATTTT
TRBJ1-5,.,TRBV28,.,CASSPNREPQHF,TGTGCCAGCAGTCCGAACAGGGAGCCCCAGCATTTT
TRBJ2-7,.,TRBV4-1,TRBD2,CASSQEGLAGVYEQYF,TGCGCCAGCAGCCAAGAGGGACTAGCGGGAGTATACGAGCAGTACTTC
TRBJ1-1,once,TRBV2,TRBD1,CATSDRVRDTEAFF,TGTGCCACCTCAGACAGGGTGAGAGACACTGAAGCTTTCTTT
TRBJ1-1,.,TRBV6-1,TRBD1,CASSDHNTGDTEAFF,TGTGCCAGCAGTGACCATAATACAGGGGACACTGAAGCTTTCTTT
TRBJ2-7,.,TRBV7-2,TRBD1,CASSFTGTGSYEQYF,TGTGCCAGCAGCTTTACCGGGACAGGGAGCTACGAGCAGTACTTC
TRBJ1-6,once,TRBV11-3,.,CASSLSERWQGSTDSPLHF,TGTGCCAGCAGCTTAAGCGAACGATGGCAGGGGAGTACTGATTCACCCCTCCACTTT
TRBJ2-7,.,TRBV9,.,CASSVGGGGYEQYF,TGTGCCAGCAGCGTAGGAGGAGGCGGCTACGAGCAGTACTTC